The rows below give T cell receptor beta chains drawn from one sample of a study of control samples from healthy donors and cancer patients. Produced via immunoSEQ multiplex PCR; TCRdb's table is partial and in-frame only. The sample has roughly 200,000 clones, and its top ten clones hold around 2%. Sequenced input: blood. Source of these receptors: a woman in her 30s in good health. Each CDR3 is given with its conserved first and last residue. The order of the fields is J gene, D gene, V gene, CDR3 protein, CDR3 DNA. A D gene is named only where the DNA matches it firmly.

>TRBJ1-5|.|TRBV27
CASSFSPGSNQPQHF
TGTGCCAGCAGTTTCTCTCCCGGGAGCAATCAGCCCCAGCATTTT
>TRBJ1-5|.|TRBV19
CASILGGMARGQPQHF
TGTGCCAGTATATTAGGCGGTATGGCGCGGGGTCAGCCCCAGCATTTT
>TRBJ2-2|.|TRBV5-1
CASSSGPGVAGELFF
TGCGCCAGCAGCTCGGGGCCAGGGGTCGCCGGGGAGCTGTTTTTT
>TRBJ1-3|.|TRBV7-8
CASSLVRSGNTIYF
TGTGCCAGCAGCTTAGTGAGGTCTGGAAACACCATATATTTT
>TRBJ2-7|TRBD1|TRBV28
CASSSDRVLGEQYF
TGTGCCAGCAGTTCCGACAGGGTATTAGGCGAGCAGTACTTC
>TRBJ1-2|.|TRBV5-1
CASSLETGQAGYGYTF
TGCGCCAGCAGCTTGGAAACCGGACAAGCGGGCTATGGCTACACCTTC
>TRBJ1-2|.|TRBV7-2
CASSLSDSYYGYTF
TGTGCCAGCAGCCTTTCGGACAGTTACTATGGCTACACCTTC
>TRBJ2-3|.|TRBV3-1/TRBV3-2
CASSQVTATSTDTQYF
TGTGCCAGCAGCCAAGTGACAGCCACTAGCACAGATACGCAGTATTTT
>TRBJ1-5|TRBD1|TRBV6-1
CASSEWTGGNQPQHF
TGTGCCAGCAGTGAATGGACAGGGGGCAATCAGCCCCAGCATTTT
>TRBJ2-1|.|TRBV4-2
CASSSGSAVTGPYNEQFF
TGTGCCAGCAGCTCCGGGAGCGCCGTTACAGGGCCCTACAATGAGCAGTTCTTC
>TRBJ2-3|.|TRBV29-1
CSVRLHYTDTQYF
TGCAGCGTTAGGCTACACTACACAGATACGCAGTATTTT
>TRBJ2-6|.|TRBV2
CASSESRGVANVLTF
TGTGCCAGCAGTGAATCGAGAGGTGTGGCCAACGTCCTGACTTTC
>TRBJ1-1|TRBD1|TRBV10-3
CAISDRNRGRNTEAFF
TGTGCCATCAGTGATCGGAACAGGGGGAGGAACACTGAAGCTTTCTTT
>TRBJ2-1|.|TRBV5-4
CASSALSGSNEQFF
TGTGCCAGCAGCGCCTTGTCGGGGAGCAATGAGCAGTTCTTC
>TRBJ1-2|TRBD1|TRBV5-1
CASSLDRGSYGYTF
TGCGCCAGCAGCTTGGACAGGGGGTCCTATGGCTACACCTTC
>TRBJ1-2|.|TRBV23-1
CASSQSTLNGYTF
TGCGCCAGCAGTCAATCAACTCTAAATGGCTACACCTTC
>TRBJ1-5|.|TRBV3-1/TRBV3-2
CASSQGAARGRQPQHF
TGTGCCAGCAGCCAAGGAGCTGCCCGGGGGCGACAGCCCCAGCATTTT
>TRBJ2-5|.|TRBV28
CASSPWRGELKKETQYF
TGTGCCAGCAGTCCGTGGCGGGGCGAGTTAAAAAAAGAGACCCAGTACTTC
>TRBJ1-6|.|TRBV4-1
CASSQLRAQKGNSPLHF
TGCGCCAGCAGCCAACTACGGGCACAGAAGGGAAATTCACCCCTCCACTTT
>TRBJ1-5|.|TRBV19
CASSPGKNQPQHF
TGTGCCAGTAGCCCCGGGAAGAATCAGCCCCAGCATTTT
>TRBJ2-3|TRBD1|TRBV5-1
CASSSRQGADTQYF
TGCGCCAGCAGCTCCCGACAGGGAGCAGATACGCAGTATTTT
>TRBJ2-2|TRBD2|TRBV9
CASSVVAGPGELFF
TGTGCCAGCAGCGTAGTAGCGGGGCCCGGGGAGCTGTTTTTT
>TRBJ1-4|.|TRBV7-9
CATGSGALFNEKLFF
TGTGCCACCGGGAGTGGGGCCCTCTTCAATGAAAAACTGTTTTTT
>TRBJ1-6|.|TRBV9
CASSAVYNSPLHF
TGTGCCAGCAGCGCGGTCTATAATTCACCCCTCCACTTT
>TRBJ1-2|.|TRBV28
CASSPVSGIYGYTF
TGTGCCAGCAGCCCCGTGTCAGGGATCTATGGCTACACCTTC
>TRBJ2-2|.|TRBV7-9
CASSLSGLGELFF
TGTGCCAGCAGCTTATCCGGGCTCGGGGAGCTGTTTTTT